These 20 T cell receptor beta chains share one sample of origin, sequenced in a study of cytomegalovirus exposure and HLA in healthy donors. Primers for the PCR totalled 60 Vbeta and 13 Jbeta. This table comes from immunoSEQ multiplex PCR, and its TCRdb copy is limited to in-frame clones, with some not included. The data show roughly 180,000 clones, with more than 75% seen just once and more than 1.5% held by the top ten. The sample was PBMCs. These receptors were collected from a man in his forties in good health and CMV-seronegative.

The rearrangement joins TRBV28 to TRBJ1-1; TRBD1 is a possible D gene (6 bases). Germline V gene data show CDR1 as MDHEN and CDR2 as SYDVKM. The V and J ends lost 2 bases and 1 base respectively, with 11 bases between them. CDR3 length: 15 residues. This CDR3 reads CASSLPLDRNTEAFF. CDR3 nucleotide sequence: TGTGCCAGCAGTTTACCCTTGGACAGGAACACTGAAGCTTTCTTT.

This chain uses TRBV25-1 with TRBJ2-2; no clear D. Germline CDR1 and CDR2: MGHDK and SYGVNS. CDR3 length: 12 amino acids. Trimming shortened V by 6 bases and J by 6 bases, and 8 bases separated the two germline ends. The CDR3 here is CASRVLPGELFF. The CDR3 nucleotides are TGTGCCAGCAGAGTGCTACCCGGGGAGCTGTTTTTT.

The rearrangement joins TRBV28 to TRBJ1-2; weak D call: TRBD1 (6 bases). The CDR3 runs to 15 residues. V gave up 6 bases and J gave up 4 bases, with 18 bases separating them. Germline loops: CDR1 MDHEN, CDR2 SYDVKM. The CDR3 spells CASRYDRHGSYGYTF. In DNA form, the CDR3 reads TGTGCCAGCAGATATGACAGGCACGGTTCCTATGGCTACACCTTC.

The rearrangement uses TRBV9 and TRBJ2-5; 10 positions agree with TRBD2. J was trimmed by 5 bases and V by 0 bases; bases with no gene match: 4. Germline V gene sequence: CDR1 SGDLS, CDR2 YYNGEE. The CDR3 is made up of 15 amino acids. CDR3 nucleotides: TGTGCCAGCAGCGTAGAACTAGCGGGGAGGGAGACCCAGTACTTC. Protein product: CASSVELAGRETQYF.

CDR3 nucleotides: TGTGCCAGCAGCTCACCTCCTTCTACAGGGTCCTATGGCTACACCTTC. Translated, it gives CASSSPPSTGSYGYTF. This chain connects TRBV7-9 to TRBJ1-2, with a tentative D call TRBD1 (6 bases). This CDR3 contains 16 residues. Trimming cost V 4 bases and J 4 bases, with 19 bases left between them. Germline values: CDR1 SEHNR, CDR2 FQNEAQ (reference sequence).

This rearrangement joins TRBV4-3 to TRBJ2-1; TRBD2 aligns across 8 bases. CDR3 length: 17 residues. Germline-derived CDR1 and CDR2 are LGHNA and YSLEER. With 0 bases clipped from V and 4 bases from J, the junction kept 8 bases outside the gene matches. The CDR3 DNA reads TGCGCCAGCAGCCAAGATCTATGGCGGGGGGCTTACAATGAGCAGTTCTTC. It is translated as CASSQDLWRGAYNEQFF.

V is TRBV7-9 and J is TRBJ1-2; the match to TRBD1 covers 7 bases. J lost 7 bases, V lost 6 bases, and 17 bases had no gene match. The CDR3 covers 16 residues. Germline V gene lookup returns CDR1 SEHNR and CDR2 FQNEAQ (reference sequence). The CDR3 reads CASSHITGERAGGYTF. The CDR3 DNA follows: TGTGCCAGCAGTCACATAACAGGGGAAAGGGCGGGTGGCTACACCTTC. Drawing the rest from reference TRBV7-9 and TRBJ1-2, the complete variable domain is DTGVSQNPRHKITKRGQNVTFRCDPISEHNRLYWYRQTLGQGPEFLTYFQNEAQLEKSRLLSDRFSAERPKGSFSTLEIQRTEQGDSAMYLCASSHITGERAGGYTFGSGTRLTVV.

The chain employs TRBV10-3 and TRBJ1-2, with TRBD1 as a possible D gene (6 bases). Germline V gene lookup returns CDR1 ENHRY and CDR2 SYGVKD. V was pared by 6 bases and J by 2 bases, with 19 bases between. The CDR3 totals 16 residues. Here the CDR3 reads CAISDSQGRPNYGYTF. The CDR3 DNA is TGTGCCATCAGCGACTCACAGGGTCGTCCCAACTATGGCTACACCTTC.

The chain joins TRBV5-1 to TRBJ2-7; 8 bases fit TRBD1. CDR3 length equals 14 residues. In germline, CDR1 is SGHRS, CDR2 YFSETQ. J was trimmed by 2 bases and V by 6 bases; bases with no gene match: 7. This chain's CDR3 is CASTPRQGTYEQYF. The CDR3 DNA sequence: TGCGCCAGCACCCCCCGACAGGGGACCTACGAGCAGTACTTC.

The gene calls are TRBV5-6 and TRBJ1-1, with TRBD1 as a possible D gene (5 bases). The CDR3 length is 14 residues. Germline V CDR1 and CDR2: SGHDT, YYEEEE. V lost 5 bases and J 1 base, leaving 12 bases between the germline ends. CDR3 amino acids: CASRPVGPNTEAFF. In nucleotides, the CDR3 is TGTGCCAGCAGGCCAGTGGGGCCGAACACTGAAGCTTTCTTT.

This clone showed up just a few times. The rearrangement uses TRBV15 and TRBJ1-2; 7 bases fit TRBD1. The germline V gene has CDR1 LNHNV and CDR2 YYDKDF (reference sequence). Losses at the gene ends were 5 bases for V and 4 bases for J; bases not matched to a gene: 10. The CDR3 loop spans 15 amino acids. CDR3 sequence: CATSGRDSTLYGYTF. DNA for the CDR3: TGTGCCACCAGCGGCCGGGACAGCACACTCTATGGCTACACCTTC.

The chain combines TRBV30 with TRBJ2-2, with 10 nucleotides matching TRBD2. Germline V gene lookup returns CDR1 GTSNPN and CDR2 SVGIG (reference sequence). V shed 1 base and J 6 bases; nucleotides not matched to a gene: 5. This CDR3 contains 15 residues. This CDR3 reads CAWSALAGEAGELFF. In nucleotides, the CDR3 is TGTGCCTGGAGTGCGCTAGCGGGAGAAGCCGGGGAGCTGTTTTTT.

CDR3 in amino acids: CAWNAGKGGELFF. The DNA of the CDR3 is TGTGCCTGGAATGCAGGGAAGGGCGGGGAGCTGTTTTTT. The V gene is TRBV30, the J gene TRBJ2-2; TRBD1 is a possible D gene (5 bases). Germline CDR1 is GTSNPN and CDR2 is SVGIG (reference sequence). The CDR3 is made up of 13 amino acids. Deletions cut 4 bases from V and 7 bases from J, with 13 bases between.

This clone appeared a few times. V gene TRBV5-5 combines with J gene TRBJ1-2; 9 bases line up with TRBD1. This CDR3 contains 15 residues. Trimming at V came to 0 bases and at J to 6 bases, leaving 6 bases not matched to a gene. Germline V CDR1 and CDR2: SGHKS, YYEKEE (reference sequence). The CDR3, as DNA: TGTGCCAGCAGCTTGGACAGGGGGCAGTCAAATGGCTACACCTTC. Protein sequence: CASSLDRGQSNGYTF.

This clone has only one observation. The chain combines TRBV1 with TRBJ2-7; the table's D gene call, TRBD2, was not cross checked with the DNA. TRBV1 is deemed a pseudogene. The CDR3 has 16 residues. The CDR3 sequence is CTSSERSGGAPYEQYF. The CDR3 DNA reads as TGCACCAGCAGCGAGAGATCGGGGGGCGCTCCCTACGAGCAGTACTTC.

This chain uses TRBV28 with TRBJ2-7; D is unresolved. The CDR3 length is 12 residues. V was trimmed by 5 bases and J by 2 bases, leaving 7 bases between them. Germline V CDR1 and CDR2: MDHEN, SYDVKM. CDR3 sequence (DNA): TGTGCCAGCAGTCCCCACACCTACGAGCAGTACTTC. This translates into CASSPHTYEQYF.

The chain links TRBV29-1 to TRBJ2-7; TRBD2 agrees at 13 bases. V dropped 7 bases and J dropped 5; count of bases not matched to a gene: 5. The CDR3 is 13 amino acids. Germline CDR1 is SQVTM and CDR2 is ANQGSEA. The CDR3 nucleotides read TGCAGCGCTGGGACTAGCGGGATGGACGAGCAGTACTTC. It codes for CSAGTSGMDEQYF.

The rearrangement uses TRBV5-1 and TRBJ2-5; weak D call: TRBD1 (6 bases). V lost 2 bases and J 5 bases, leaving 13 bases between the germline ends. CDR1 is SGHRS and CDR2 is YFSETQ in the germline V gene. The CDR3 is made up of 14 amino acids. CDR3 bases: TGCGCCAGCAGCTTTGGGACATCTGGGGAGACCCAGTACTTC. Protein: CASSFGTSGETQYF.

This chain links TRBV19 with TRBJ1-1; possible D gene TRBD1, 5 bases. This CDR3 is 13 amino acids long. Deletions cut 6 bases from V and 7 bases from J, with 15 bases between. CDR1 is LNHDA and CDR2 is SQIVND in the germline V gene (reference sequence). CDR3 bases: TGTGCCAGTAGGCCGGGGGTCGACGGTGAAGCTTTCTTT. Amino acid sequence: CASRPGVDGEAFF.

This clone occurred once. The chain recombines TRBV7-2 with TRBJ2-2, with a possible D match to TRBD1 (5 bases). V was trimmed by 0 bases and J by 4 bases, leaving 15 bases between them. Looked up from germline, CDR1 is SGHTA and CDR2 is FQGNSA. The CDR3 is 17 amino acids. This CDR3 is CASSLAARVRSTGELFF. The CDR3 DNA follows: TGTGCCAGCAGCTTAGCGGCCAGGGTCCGGAGCACCGGGGAGCTGTTTTTT.